This entry features one TCR beta chain sequence. The source material, RNA transcripts, was used to amplify TCR beta CDR3 regions. HTBI primers were employed in a first-round RT-PCR of the TCR CDR3. TCRdb fed the multiplex PCR reads into MiXCR, producing one record per CDR3 protein. The sample carries fewer than 450,000 distinct CDR3 sequences, approximately 18% recorded once. This entry belongs to a study of T cells in Graves' hyperthyroidism and ophthalmopathy. CDR3 size: 12 residues. Per the germline V gene, CDR1 is MNHEY and CDR2 is SMNVEV (reference sequence). V lost 6 bases to trimming and J lost 13 bases, with 18 bases between them.

The chain joins TRBV27 to TRBJ2-5, with D maybe TRBD1 (5 bases). The clonotype originates from a woman aged 25-40 years with Graves' hyperthyroidism that later progressed to Graves' ophthalmopathy. Sequencing used blood. The CDR3 DNA is TGTGCCAGCAGACCTAACCAGGGATTACTGTACTTC. Amino acid sequence: CASRPNQGLLYF.